Shown below are 15 T cell receptor beta chains from a single sample sequenced in a study of graft-versus-host responses after intestinal transplantation (dated by TCRdb to 2020 to 2023). Libraries were built with the immunoSEQ multiplex PCR assay. TCRdb took this table from immuneACCESS and kept in-frame rearrangements with V and J called. Such tables lack part of the clones; where checked against another copy, unresolved V genes explain under half of the gap, and the rest is unexplained. This sample has about 20,000 clones in its table, and 85% to 95% of those were observed once. 0.65% to 0.85% of the sample is taken by the ten largest. This material consisted of PBMCs, taken 23 days after intestinal transplant. The receptor set was obtained from a human patient who received an intestinal transplant, so some T cells may come from the graft donor.

V and J are TRBV18 and TRBJ1-5, with D uncertain. The CDR3 runs 13 residues. Germline values: CDR1 KGHSH, CDR2 LQKENI. The ends were cut back, 2 bases at V and 5 bases at J, with 7 bases in the middle. The CDR3 DNA is TGTGCCAGCTCACCATTCGATGATCAGCCCCAGCATTTT. Its translation: CASSPFDDQPQHF.

This sequence joins TRBV7-8 and TRBJ1-2, with D possibly being TRBD1 (6 bases). Trimming cost V 0 bases and J 1 base, with 18 bases left between them. Looked up from germline, CDR1 is SGHVS and CDR2 is FQNEAQ. The CDR3 has 18 residues. The CDR3 bases are TGTGCCAGCAGCTTAGCGAGTATAGGACAGTGGGATAACTATGGCTACACCTTC. It codes for CASSLASIGQWDNYGYTF.

The chain recombines TRBV30 with TRBJ1-4; D might be TRBD1 (5 bases). CDR3 length: 14 residues. The V end lost 3 bases, the J end lost 8 bases, and 16 bases lay between the germline ends. Germline CDR1 GTSNPN, CDR2 SVGIG (reference sequence). The CDR3 coding sequence is TGTGCCTGGAGGGGGCCTTCGGAAGGGGAAAAACTGTTTTTT. Its translation: CAWRGPSEGEKLFF.

This rearrangement joins TRBV14 to TRBJ2-7; D is unclear. The CDR3 is 11 amino acids. Germline CDR1 SGHDN, CDR2 FVKESK. V was shortened by 4 bases and J by 2 bases, with 3 bases between the two germline ends. The CDR3 DNA reads TGTGCCAGCAGCCTCACCTACGAGCAGTACTTC. Its translation is CASSLTYEQYF.

The chain has TRBV9 and TRBJ1-1; D is unclear. CDR3 length: 13 residues. Germline-derived CDR1 and CDR2 are SGDLS and YYNGEE. Trimming shortened V by 0 bases and J by 2 bases, and 5 bases separated the two germline ends. CDR3 in amino acids: CASSVGSNTEAFF. The CDR3 DNA reads TGTGCCAGCAGCGTAGGGTCTAACACTGAAGCTTTCTTT.

The rearrangement uses TRBV19 and TRBJ2-5; D is possibly TRBD2 (6 bases). The CDR3 runs to 15 residues. Trimming shortened V by 6 bases and J by 3 bases, and 17 bases separated the two germline ends. Per the germline V gene, CDR1 is LNHDA and CDR2 is SQIVND (reference sequence). The CDR3 nucleotides read TGTGCCAGTAGAACGGTAGCGGAGATTGAAGAGACCCAGTACTTC. Protein sequence: CASRTVAEIEETQYF.

The genes are TRBV19 and TRBJ1-1, with D maybe TRBD1 (5 bases). The length of the CDR3 is 14 residues. Trimming removed 4 bases at V and 5 bases at J, with 14 bases between. CDR1 LNHDA and CDR2 SQIVND come from the germline V gene (reference sequence). The CDR3 bases are TGTGCCAGTAGTAGGGGAGGGGTTTGGACTGAAGCTTTCTTT. As protein: CASSRGGVWTEAFF.

The chain recombines TRBV4-1 with TRBJ1-5; TRBD1 is a possible D gene (5 bases). The CDR3 has 15 residues. Trimming stripped 1 base from V and 2 bases from J, with 9 bases between. CDR1 is MGHRA, CDR2 YSYEKL, per germline. The CDR3 reads CASSQAQGGNQPQHF. The DNA for the CDR3 is TGCGCCAGCAGCCAAGCTCAGGGCGGCAATCAGCCCCAGCATTTT.

The chain is built from TRBV7-6 and TRBJ2-5, with 8 positions matching TRBD1. V was clipped by 4 bases and J by 2 bases; unmatched bases: 9. CDR1 is SGHVS and CDR2 is FNYEAQ in the germline V gene. The CDR3 consists of 16 residues. CDR3: CASSSYSRGLQETQYF. Here the CDR3 DNA reads TGTGCCAGCAGCTCCTATAGCAGGGGGCTGCAAGAGACCCAGTACTTC.

The CDR3 is CASSECPYEQYF. CDR3 bases: TGTGCCAGCAGTGAATGCCCCTACGAGCAGTACTTC. The chain joins TRBV2 to TRBJ2-7; D remains ambiguous. Germline V gene data show CDR1 as SNHLY and CDR2 as FYNNEI. The CDR3 covers 12 residues. The V end was cut by 2 bases, the J end by 2 bases, with 4 bases between.

The chain has TRBV5-1 and TRBJ1-3; 9 nucleotides line up with TRBD1. CDR3 length: 14 residues. Trimming at V came to 3 bases and at J to 8 bases, leaving 6 bases not matched to a gene. Germline loops: CDR1 SGHRS, CDR2 YFSETQ. In nucleotides, the CDR3 is TGCGCCAGCAGCTCGACAGGGGGAGTGGACACCATATATTTT. Translated, it gives CASSSTGGVDTIYF.

The chain uses TRBV4-2 and TRBJ2-2; D could derive from TRBD1 or TRBD2 (5 bases each). Germline-derived CDR1 and CDR2 are LGHNA and YNFKEQ. This CDR3 region has 16 residues. V was shortened by 5 bases and J by 1 base, with 14 bases between the two germline ends. This CDR3 reads CASSGTGTENTGELFF. DNA of the CDR3: TGTGCCAGCAGCGGAACCGGGACGGAGAACACCGGGGAGCTGTTTTTT.

The chain is built from TRBV28 and TRBJ1-1, with D possibly matching TRBD1 (6 bases). The CDR3 runs 15 residues. V lost 4 bases, J lost 4 bases, and 16 bases lay in between. Germline V gene data show CDR1 as MDHEN and CDR2 as SYDVKM. This CDR3 reads CASSSTGKLGTEAFF. Written as DNA, the CDR3 is TGTGCCAGCAGTTCCACAGGGAAGTTGGGCACTGAAGCTTTCTTT.

V usage is TRBV4-1 and J usage is TRBJ1-2; no clear D gene. Germline assignment: CDR1 MGHRA and CDR2 YSYEKL. The CDR3 sequence is 14 residues long. Trimming removed 1 base at V and 4 bases at J, with 10 bases between. CDR3 amino acids: CASSQGISPYGYTF. As DNA, the CDR3 is TGCGCCAGCAGCCAAGGTATCTCCCCCTATGGCTACACCTTC.

The chain joins TRBV2 to TRBJ2-5, with D possibly being TRBD1 (6 bases). The DNA end favors TRBJ2-7, so the J call may be wrong. The CDR3 runs to 15 residues. Germline V gives CDR1 SNHLY, CDR2 FYNNEI. DNA of the CDR3: TGTGCCAGCAGTGACGAAGGACAGAGTGCCTACGAGCAGTACTTC. Translated, it gives CASSDEGQSAYEQYF.